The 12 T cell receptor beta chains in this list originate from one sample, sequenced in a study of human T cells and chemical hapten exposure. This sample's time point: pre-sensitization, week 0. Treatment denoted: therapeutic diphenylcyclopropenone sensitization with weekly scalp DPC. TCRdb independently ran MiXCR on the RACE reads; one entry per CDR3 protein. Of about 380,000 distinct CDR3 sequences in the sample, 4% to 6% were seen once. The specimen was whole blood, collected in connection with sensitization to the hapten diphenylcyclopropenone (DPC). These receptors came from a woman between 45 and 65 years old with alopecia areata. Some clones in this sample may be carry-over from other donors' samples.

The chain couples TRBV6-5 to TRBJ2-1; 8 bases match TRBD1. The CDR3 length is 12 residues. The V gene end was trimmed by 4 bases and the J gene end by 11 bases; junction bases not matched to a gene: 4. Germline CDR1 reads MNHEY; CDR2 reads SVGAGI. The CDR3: CASSSGQGQQFF. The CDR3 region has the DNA TGTGCCAGCAGTTCCGGACAGGGTCAGCAGTTCTTC.

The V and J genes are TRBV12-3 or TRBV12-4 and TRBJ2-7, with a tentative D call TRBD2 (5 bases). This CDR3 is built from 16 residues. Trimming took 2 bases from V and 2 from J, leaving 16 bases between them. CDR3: CASSLRASGLAYEQYF. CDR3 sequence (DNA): TGTGCCAGCAGTTTAAGAGCGAGCGGCCTGGCCTACGAGCAGTACTTC.

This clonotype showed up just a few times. In DNA form, the CDR3 reads TGTGCCAGCAGCCACAAGAGGGCCCGCAATCAGCCCCAGCATTTT. It specifies CASSHKRARNQPQHF. The chain couples TRBV28 to TRBJ1-5; the D is unclear. The CDR3 loop spans 15 amino acids. The ends were cut back, 6 bases at V and 2 bases at J, with 14 bases in the middle. Per the germline V gene, CDR1 is MDHEN and CDR2 is SYDVKM.

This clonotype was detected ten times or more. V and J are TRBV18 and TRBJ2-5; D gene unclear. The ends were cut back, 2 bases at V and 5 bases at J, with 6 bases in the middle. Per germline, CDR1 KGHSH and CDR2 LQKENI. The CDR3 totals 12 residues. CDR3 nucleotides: TGTGCCAGCTCACCAAGGTCTGAGACCCAGTACTTC. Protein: CASSPRSETQYF.

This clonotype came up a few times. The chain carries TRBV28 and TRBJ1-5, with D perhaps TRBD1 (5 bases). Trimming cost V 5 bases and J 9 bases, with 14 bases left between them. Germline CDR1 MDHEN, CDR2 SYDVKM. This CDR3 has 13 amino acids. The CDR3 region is CASSTGPRRPQHF. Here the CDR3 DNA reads TGTGCCAGCAGTACAGGCCCCAGGCGGCCCCAGCATTTT.

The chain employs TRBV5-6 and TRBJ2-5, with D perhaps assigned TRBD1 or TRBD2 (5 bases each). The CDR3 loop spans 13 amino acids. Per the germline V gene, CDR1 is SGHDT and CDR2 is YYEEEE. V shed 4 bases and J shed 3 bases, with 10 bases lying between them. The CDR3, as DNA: TGTGCCAGCAGCGGGGGAGTCGAAGAGACCCAGTACTTC. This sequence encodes CASSGGVEETQYF.

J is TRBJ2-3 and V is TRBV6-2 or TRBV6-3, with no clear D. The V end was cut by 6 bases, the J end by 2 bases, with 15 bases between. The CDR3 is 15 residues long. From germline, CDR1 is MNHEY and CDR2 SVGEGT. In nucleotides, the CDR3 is TGTGCCAGCAGAACCGACCCAACCTACACAGATACGCAGTATTTT. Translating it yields CASRTDPTYTDTQYF.

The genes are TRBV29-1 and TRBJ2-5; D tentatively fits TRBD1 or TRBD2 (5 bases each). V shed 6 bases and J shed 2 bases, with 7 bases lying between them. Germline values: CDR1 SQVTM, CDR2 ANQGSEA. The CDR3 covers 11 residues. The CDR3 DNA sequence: TGCAGCGTGTGGGGGCAAGAGACCCAGTACTTC. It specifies CSVWGQETQYF.

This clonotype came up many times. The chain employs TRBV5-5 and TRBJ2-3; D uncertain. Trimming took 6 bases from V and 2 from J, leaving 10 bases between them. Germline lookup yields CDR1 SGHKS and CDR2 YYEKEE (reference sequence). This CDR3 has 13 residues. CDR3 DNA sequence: TGTGCCAGCATGTCACAGCCCACAGATACGCAGTATTTT. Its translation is CASMSQPTDTQYF.

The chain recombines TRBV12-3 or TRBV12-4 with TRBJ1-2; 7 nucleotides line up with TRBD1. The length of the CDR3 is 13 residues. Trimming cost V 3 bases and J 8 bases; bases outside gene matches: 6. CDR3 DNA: TGTGCCAGCAGTTTGAACAGGGGAGAAGGCTACACCTTC. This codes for CASSLNRGEGYTF.

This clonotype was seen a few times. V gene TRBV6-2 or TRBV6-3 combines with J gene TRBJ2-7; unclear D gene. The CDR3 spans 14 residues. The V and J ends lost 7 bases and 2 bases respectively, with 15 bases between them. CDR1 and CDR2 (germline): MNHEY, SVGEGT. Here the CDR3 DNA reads TGTGCCAGCACCGCACTCGGGCTACCCTACGAGCAGTACTTC. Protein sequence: CASTALGLPYEQYF.

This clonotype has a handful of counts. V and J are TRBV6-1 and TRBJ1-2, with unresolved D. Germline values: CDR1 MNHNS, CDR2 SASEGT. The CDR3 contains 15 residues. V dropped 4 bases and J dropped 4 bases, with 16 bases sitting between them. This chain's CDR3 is CASSVEPIDSYGYTF. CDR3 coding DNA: TGTGCCAGCAGTGTGGAACCTATCGATTCCTATGGCTACACCTTC.